The 28 T cell receptor beta chains presented below share a single source sample, sequenced in a study of shared clonotypes between healthy human individuals. Clones were read by immunoSEQ multiplex PCR, and TCRdb kept only the in-frame ones, dropping some. This table holds roughly 2 million clones, almost 96% found once. The sample comprised naive CD4+ T cells sorted from blood. Subset described: CD45RA+ positively selected. The source is a man aged 18 to 30 in good health.

The V gene is TRBV29-1, the J gene TRBJ1-6; D not resolved. Looked up from germline, CDR1 is SQVTM and CDR2 is ANQGSEA. This CDR3 is 10 amino acids long. V was cut by 8 bases and J by 8 bases, with 7 bases left in between. In DNA, the CDR3 is TGCAGCATTGGGGATTCACCCCTCCACTTT. Protein: CSIGDSPLHF.

Turning to this clone: Other DNA sequences within the sample encode an identical CDR3. V and J are TRBV18 and TRBJ1-5, with D possibly matching TRBD1 (6 bases). This CDR3 spans 14 amino acids. Germline CDR1 is KGHSH and CDR2 is LQKENI. V shed 1 base and J shed 4 bases, with 8 bases lying between them. CDR3 sequence: CASSPQGVNQPQHF. The CDR3 DNA follows: TGTGCCAGCTCACCACAGGGGGTAAATCAGCCCCAGCATTTT.

Regarding this clone: Other DNA sequences in this specimen translate into the identical CDR3. The chain employs TRBV12-5 and TRBJ1-1; D perhaps matches TRBD1 (6 bases). Trimming stripped 1 base from V and 5 bases from J, with 8 bases between. CDR3 size: 13 residues. Germline CDR1 is LGHNT and CDR2 is FRNRAP. The CDR3 nucleotides read TGTGCTAGTGGTTTGGAGGGGGGGACTGAAGCTTTCTTT. This encodes CASGLEGGTEAFF.

J is TRBJ1-2 and V is TRBV28; D gene unclear. The CDR3 spans 13 residues. V was cut by 7 bases and J by 4 bases, with 13 bases left in between. Germline lookup yields CDR1 MDHEN and CDR2 SYDVKM. CDR3 sequence (DNA): TGTGCCAGCACCGTGGTCCGGATCTATGGCTACACCTTC. Residues: CASTVVRIYGYTF.

This chain connects TRBV5-1 to TRBJ2-1; 8 bases are a match to TRBD2. CDR1 SGHRS and CDR2 YFSETQ come from the germline V gene. CDR3 size: 14 residues. The V segment lost 2 bases and the J segment 10 bases; nucleotides outside the gene matches: 8. Here the CDR3 DNA reads TGCGCCAGCAGCTTCAGGACTAGCTCGTCCGAGCAGTTCTTC. Protein product: CASSFRTSSSEQFF.

This clone was seen only once. The rearrangement joins TRBV28 to TRBJ1-1; the D is unclear. Germline values: CDR1 MDHEN, CDR2 SYDVKM. The V end was cut by 5 bases, the J end by 6 bases, with 13 bases between. The CDR3 totals 13 residues. Written as DNA, the CDR3 is TGTGCCAGCAGTCCCCCTCGACTGGCTGAAGCTTTCTTT. Its protein product is CASSPPRLAEAFF.

The rearrangement links TRBV28 to TRBJ2-7; D might be TRBD1 (5 bases). This CDR3 has 13 residues. Germline V lookup: CDR1 MDHEN, CDR2 SYDVKM. Trimming removed 7 bases at V and 2 bases at J, with 12 bases between. CDR3 nucleotide sequence: TGTGCCAGCAATCTAAGGGGCCCCTACGAGCAGTACTTC. It is translated as CASNLRGPYEQYF.

The chain employs TRBV18 and TRBJ1-1, with 7 nucleotides matching TRBD1. Germline trimming cut 1 base from V and 2 bases from J; bases unmatched to any gene: 7. CDR3 length: 16 residues. CDR1 is KGHSH and CDR2 is LQKENI in the germline V gene. The CDR3 here is CASSPQVQGGNTEAFF. The CDR3 nucleotides are TGTGCCAGCTCACCACAGGTCCAGGGGGGAAACACTGAAGCTTTCTTT.

The J gene is TRBJ2-5, the V gene TRBV29-1; tentative D call: TRBD1 (6 bases). The V and J ends lost 5 bases and 5 bases respectively, with 15 bases between them. Germline CDR1 is SQVTM and CDR2 is ANQGSEA. This CDR3 has 13 residues. CDR3 protein: CSVNRDSLETQYF. The CDR3 DNA is TGCAGCGTTAACAGGGATTCTCTGGAGACCCAGTACTTC.

The rearrangement joins TRBV4-2 to TRBJ2-7; TRBD2 is a possible D gene (5 bases). This CDR3 comprises 14 residues. CDR1 is LGHNA and CDR2 is YNFKEQ in the germline V gene. Trimming removed 4 bases at V and 3 bases at J, with 13 bases between. The CDR3, as DNA: TGTGCCAGCAGCCCAGCGGCAGCCGTCTACGAGCAGTACTTC. Its protein is CASSPAAAVYEQYF.

V usage is TRBV7-3 and J usage is TRBJ1-6; D uncertain. The CDR3 is made up of 17 amino acids. Trimming took 2 bases from V and 0 from J, leaving 11 bases between them. Germline CDR1 and CDR2: SGHTA and FQGTGA. The CDR3 region is CASSLGELSSYNSPLHF. The CDR3 DNA follows: TGTGCCAGCAGCTTAGGGGAGTTGAGCTCCTATAATTCACCCCTCCACTTT.

This clone was seen once. This CDR3 is CASREGQGLGELFF. In DNA, the CDR3 is TGTGCCAGCAGAGAGGGACAGGGTCTCGGGGAGCTGTTTTTT. V gene TRBV5-4 combines with J gene TRBJ2-2; 9 nucleotides agree with TRBD1. V lost 5 bases, J lost 7 bases, and 6 bases stayed unmatched. Per the germline V gene, CDR1 is SGHNT and CDR2 is YYREEE (reference sequence). The CDR3 consists of 14 residues.

The chain has TRBV11-3 and TRBJ2-7; no clear D gene. Trimming stripped 4 bases from V and 5 bases from J, with 9 bases between. The germline V gene encodes CDR1 SGHNT and CDR2 YENEEA. The CDR3 covers 12 residues. CDR3 DNA: TGTGCCAGCAGCTCTGGTGGCAACGAGCAGTACTTC. Protein product: CASSSGGNEQYF.

The V call is TRBV6-5, the J call TRBJ1-6, with TRBD1 as a possible D gene (6 bases). In germline, CDR1 is MNHEY, CDR2 SVGAGI. The ends were cut back, 6 bases at V and 6 bases at J, with 9 bases in the middle. The CDR3 has 13 amino acids. CDR3 DNA sequence: TGTGCCAGCAGGCGGGACACTAATTCACCCCTCCACTTT. This sequence encodes CASRRDTNSPLHF.

This rearrangement joins TRBV5-1 to TRBJ2-5; unclear D gene. The germline CDR1 and CDR2 sequences are SGHRS and YFSETQ. The CDR3 consists of 14 residues. The V end was cut by 0 bases, the J end by 5 bases, with 11 bases between. CDR3: CASSLGSSSETQYF. The CDR3 DNA sequence: TGCGCCAGCAGCTTGGGTAGCTCGTCGGAGACCCAGTACTTC.

V gene TRBV6-5 combines with J gene TRBJ2-7, with D tentatively TRBD1 or TRBD2 (5 bases each). Germline CDR1 MNHEY, CDR2 SVGAGI. V lost 6 bases and J lost 0, with 12 bases in between. This CDR3 comprises 14 residues. The CDR3 nucleotides are TGTGCCAGCAGACTACTCGGGACCTCCTACGAGCAGTACTTC. It translates to CASRLLGTSYEQYF.

A note on this clone: Within the sample, other DNA sequences also encode this same CDR3. CDR3 bases: TGTGCCAGCAGTTACGACAGGGCCTATGGCTACACCTTC. Amino acids: CASSYDRAYGYTF. The J gene is TRBJ1-2, the V gene TRBV6-5, with 7 positions matching TRBD1. The CDR3 sequence is 13 residues long. Trimming cost V 2 bases and J 4 bases; bases outside gene matches: 1. Germline V gene lookup returns CDR1 MNHEY and CDR2 SVGAGI.

V gene TRBV30 combines with J gene TRBJ2-7; TRBD2 agrees at 7 bases. Germline V gene sequence: CDR1 GTSNPN, CDR2 SVGIG (reference sequence). V lost 3 bases and J lost 7; bases outside the gene matches: 3. This CDR3 spans 11 amino acids. CDR3 coding DNA: TGTGCCTGGAGGTTCGGGGGGGAGCAGTACTTC. Its translation is CAWRFGGEQYF.

The chain is built from TRBV5-4 and TRBJ2-6; 9 positions match TRBD1. Germline V gene lookup returns CDR1 SGHNT and CDR2 YYREEE (reference sequence). V was clipped by 4 bases and J by 3 bases; unmatched bases: 5. The CDR3 totals 16 residues. CDR3 in amino acids: CASSPQGAGGANVLTF. In DNA form, the CDR3 reads TGTGCCAGCAGCCCACAGGGGGCTGGTGGGGCCAACGTCCTGACTTTC.

Only one count was recorded for this clone. The chain couples TRBV4-2 to TRBJ2-2; D ambiguous. Trimming took 0 bases from V and 0 from J, leaving 8 bases between them. In germline, CDR1 is LGHNA, CDR2 YNFKEQ. This CDR3 contains 16 residues. CDR3 in amino acids: CASSQEGGTNTGELFF. The CDR3 region has the DNA TGTGCCAGCAGCCAAGAAGGTGGCACGAACACCGGGGAGCTGTTTTTT.

Worth noting for this clone: At the DNA level, this CDR3 is encoded by other sequences in the same sample as well. V gene TRBV6-5 combines with J gene TRBJ2-2, with D maybe TRBD1 (5 bases). V lost 6 bases to trimming and J lost 5 bases, with 7 bases between them. Germline V lookup: CDR1 MNHEY, CDR2 SVGAGI. The CDR3 contains 12 residues. The DNA for the CDR3 is TGTGCCAGCAGCAGGGTGACCGGGGAGCTGTTTTTT. Translation: CASSRVTGELFF.

To note about this clone: In the same sample, other DNA sequences code for this CDR3. The rearrangement links TRBV10-3 to TRBJ1-1; D gene unclear. CDR1 ENHRY and CDR2 SYGVKD come from the germline V gene. The CDR3 is 13 residues long. The V and J ends lost 8 bases and 0 bases respectively, with 10 bases between them. The CDR3 region has the DNA TGTGCCATCTCCGCCGGGGTGAACACTGAAGCTTTCTTT. Its translation: CAISAGVNTEAFF.

This clone was seen just once. The chain couples TRBV10-2 to TRBJ2-7, with 8 positions matching TRBD2. There are 16 residues in the CDR3. The trim removed 2 bases at V and 0 bases at J, leaving 6 bases unmatched. Germline CDR1 reads WSHSY; CDR2 reads SAAADI. The CDR3 loop is CASSERSGGLSYEQYF. The CDR3 coding sequence is TGCGCCAGCAGTGAGAGGAGCGGGGGCCTCTCCTACGAGCAGTACTTC.

This chain's CDR3 is CASSQDSGTSRQTQYF. The CDR3 nucleotides are TGTGCCAGCAGCCAAGATAGCGGGACTAGCAGGCAGACCCAGTACTTC. The chain links TRBV4-2 to TRBJ2-5, with TRBD2 matching 9 bases. Germline CDR1 is LGHNA and CDR2 is YNFKEQ. This CDR3 spans 16 amino acids. V was clipped by 0 bases and J by 6 bases; unmatched bases: 8.

This clone was found once. Other DNA sequences in the same sample also yield this CDR3. V usage is TRBV10-3 and J usage is TRBJ1-4, with D possibly being TRBD1 (6 bases). CDR1 and CDR2 (germline): ENHRY, SYGVKD. Deletions cut 0 bases from V and 5 bases from J, with 7 bases between. This CDR3 is built from 14 residues. The CDR3 protein is CAISESRGNEKLFF. In DNA form, the CDR3 reads TGTGCCATCAGTGAGTCAAGGGGGAATGAAAAACTGTTTTTT.

The chain uses TRBV30 and TRBJ1-2, with D maybe TRBD1 (6 bases). The CDR3 contains 12 residues. Germline-derived CDR1 and CDR2 are GTSNPN and SVGIG (reference sequence). The germline V and J ends were trimmed by 4 bases and 7 bases, with 13 bases remaining between them. CDR3 region: CAWISRGFGYTF. CDR3 in DNA: TGTGCCTGGATCAGCAGGGGTTTTGGCTACACCTTC. The full variable domain, completed using reference TRBV30 and TRBJ1-2, is SQTIHQWPATLVQPVGSPLSLECTVEGTSNPNLYWYRQAAGRGLQLLFYSVGIGQISSEVPQNLSASRPQDRQFILSSKKLLLSDSGFYLCAWISRGFGYTFGSGTRLTVV.

This chain joins TRBV7-9 and TRBJ2-1; TRBD2 matches at 7 bases. This CDR3 is 12 amino acids long. The V and J ends lost 5 bases and 10 bases, in that order; junction bases with no gene match: 5. Germline loops: CDR1 SEHNR, CDR2 FQNEAQ (reference sequence). The CDR3 reads CASSGGGNEQFF. Written as DNA, the CDR3 is TGTGCCAGCAGCGGGGGAGGGAACGAGCAGTTCTTC.

The chain joins TRBV5-1 to TRBJ1-5; 7 bases fit TRBD1. V trimming: 4 bases; J trimming: 5 bases; junction bases outside the gene matches: 6. Germline assignment: CDR1 SGHRS and CDR2 YFSETQ. This CDR3 comprises 14 residues. CDR3 in DNA: TGCGCCAGCAGCCCCGGGACAGCTGATCAGCCCCAGCATTTT. This encodes CASSPGTADQPQHF.